This TCR beta chain derives from a study of T cell repertoires in cytomegalovirus infection. Each CDR3 protein is one row after TCRdb ran MiXCR on the reads. The sample consists of hundreds of thousands of distinct CDR3 sequences, 20% to 25% of them appearing once. V lost 2 bases and J 6 bases, leaving 13 bases between the germline ends. Germline loops: CDR1 MRHNA, CDR2 SNTAGT. The CDR3 has 14 residues. The chain joins TRBV6-4 to TRBJ2-5; TRBD1 or TRBD2 may be the D gene (5 bases each). This receptor was obtained from a human donor in good health (CMV status not recorded). Some clones in this sample may be carry-over from other donors' samples. Sequenced material: CD8+ T cells from PBMCs. CDR3 residues: CASSDRGKGKTQYF. As DNA, the CDR3 is TGTGCCAGCAGTGACCGGGGAAAGGGGAAGACCCAGTACTTC.